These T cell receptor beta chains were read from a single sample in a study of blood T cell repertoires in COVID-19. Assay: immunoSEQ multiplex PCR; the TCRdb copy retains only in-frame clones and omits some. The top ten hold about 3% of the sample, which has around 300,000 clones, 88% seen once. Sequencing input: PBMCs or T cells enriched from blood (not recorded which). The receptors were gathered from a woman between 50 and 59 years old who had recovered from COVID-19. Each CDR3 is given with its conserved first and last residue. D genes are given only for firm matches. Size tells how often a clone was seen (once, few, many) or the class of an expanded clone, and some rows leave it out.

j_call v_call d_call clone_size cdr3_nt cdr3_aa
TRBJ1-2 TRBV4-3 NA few TGCGCCAGCAGCCAAGATCTCCGGGAATCCTATGGCTACACCTTC CASSQDLRESYGYTF
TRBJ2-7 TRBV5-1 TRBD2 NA TGCGCCAGCAGCCACGGGACTAGCGGGGGCTACGAGCAGTACTTC CASSHGTSGGYEQYF
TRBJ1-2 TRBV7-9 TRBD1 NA TGTGCCAGCAGCTTAGTTACAGGGGGCTCGAGGTCTCATGGCTACACCTTC CASSLVTGGSRSHGYTF
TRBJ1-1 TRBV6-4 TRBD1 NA TGTGCCAGCCAAAAGGACAGGGGCGACACTGAAGCTTTCTTT CASQKDRGDTEAFF
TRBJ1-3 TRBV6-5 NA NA TGTGCCAGCGTTAGCTCTGGAAACACCATATATTTT CASVSSGNTIYF
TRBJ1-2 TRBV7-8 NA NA TGTGCCAGCAGCCCAACCTCGAGGGTACAGTATGGCTACACCTTC CASSPTSRVQYGYTF
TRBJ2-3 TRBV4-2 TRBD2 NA TGTGCCAGCAGCCAAAGACTAGCGCTCCCTAGCACAGATACGCAGTATTTT CASSQRLALPSTDTQYF
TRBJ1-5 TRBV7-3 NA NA TGTGCCAGCAGCTTAATTCGGGGTCAGGAGGTCCCTAGCAATCAGCCCCAGCATTTT CASSLIRGQEVPSNQPQHF
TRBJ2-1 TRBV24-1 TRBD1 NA TGTGCCACCAGTGACTCTCGGACAGGGTATAAGTTCTTC CATSDSRTGYKFF
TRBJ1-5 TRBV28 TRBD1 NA TGTGCCAGCAGTGTCTTATCGGGACAGGGACTAGAGCCCCAGCATTTT CASSVLSGQGLEPQHF
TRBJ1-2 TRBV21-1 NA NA TGTGCCAGCAGCAAAGGTCCGGGACAGGGGACCCTTGCTAACTATGGCTACACCTTC CASSKGPGQGTLANYGYTF
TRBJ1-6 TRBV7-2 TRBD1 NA TGTGCCAGCAGCTTGGACTCGACAGGGCGGAATTCACCCCTCCACTTT CASSLDSTGRNSPLHF
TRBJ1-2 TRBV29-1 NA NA TGCAGCGTTGGTCTCGCCCAGACGGGCTATGGCTACACCTTC CSVGLAQTGYGYTF
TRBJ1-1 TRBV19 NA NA TGTGCCAGTAGTATAGATTTCAGGGGCCCCTTGAACACTGAAGCTTTCTTT CASSIDFRGPLNTEAFF
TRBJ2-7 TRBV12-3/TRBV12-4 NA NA TGTGCCAGCAGTTGGGCCTTTTCCTACGAGCAGTACTTC CASSWAFSYEQYF
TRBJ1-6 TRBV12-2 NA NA TGTGCAAGTCGCTTAGCAACCCCCGGGACAGGGAACGTTAAGTGTAATTCACCCCTCCACTTT CASRLATPGTGNVKCNSPLHF
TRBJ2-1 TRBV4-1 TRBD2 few TGCGCCAGCAGCCAAGATGCGGCGGGAGTGAATGAGCAGTTCTTC CASSQDAAGVNEQFF
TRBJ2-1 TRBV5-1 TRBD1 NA TGCGCCAGCAGCGGACCGGGACAGGGGGGATACAATGAGCAGTTCTTC CASSGPGQGGYNEQFF
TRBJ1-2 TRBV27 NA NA TGTGCCAGCAGTTTATCCGTGTTAGCTAACTATGGCTACACCTTC CASSLSVLANYGYTF
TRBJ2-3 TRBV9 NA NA TGTGCCAGCAGGGGAGGCACAGATACGCAGTATTTT CASRGGTDTQYF
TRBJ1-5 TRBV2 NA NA TGTGCCAGCAGCGTACAGACAGGAAATCAGCCCCAGCATTTT CASSVQTGNQPQHF
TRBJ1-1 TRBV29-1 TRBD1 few TGCAGTGCCTCGGACAGGGGGAACACTGAAGCTTTCTTT CSASDRGNTEAFF
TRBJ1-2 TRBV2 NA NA TGTGCCACCTCAAAGGGGGTAATTAACTATGGCTACACCTTC CATSKGVINYGYTF
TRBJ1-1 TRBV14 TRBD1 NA TGTGCCAGCAGCCAGGACTCGGACAGGGACACTGAAGCTTTCTTT CASSQDSDRDTEAFF
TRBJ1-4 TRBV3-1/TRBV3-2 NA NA TGTGCCAGCAGCCATATCCCCCGGACAGACGGAAAACTGTTTTTT CASSHIPRTDGKLFF
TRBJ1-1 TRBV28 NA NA TGTGCCAGCAGTTTGCACAGATCGAACACTGAAGCTTTCTTT CASSLHRSNTEAFF
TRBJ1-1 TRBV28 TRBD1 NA TGTGCCAGCAGTTCAAGATCAGGGGGCACTGAAGCTTTCTTT CASSSRSGGTEAFF
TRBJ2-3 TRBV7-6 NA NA TGTGCCAGCAGCTTAAAATGGGGCCTGACGGATACGCAGTATTTT CASSLKWGLTDTQYF
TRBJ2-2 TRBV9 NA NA TGTGCCAGCAGCTTTCGTACAGGGTCCGGGGAGCTGTTTTTT CASSFRTGSGELFF
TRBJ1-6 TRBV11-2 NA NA TGTGCCAGCAGCTTACTGGCCCCCGCCACCAGCTCCTATAATTCACCCCTCCACTTT CASSLLAPATSSYNSPLHF
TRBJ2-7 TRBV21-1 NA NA TGTGCCAGCAGCAAAGGGCCGGCTACAGGGTGGGAACCCTACGAGCAGTACTTC CASSKGPATGWEPYEQYF
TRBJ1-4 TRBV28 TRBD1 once TGTGCCAGCAGTTTATCGACAGGGGGCTATCTAGGTGAAAAACTGTTTTTT CASSLSTGGYLGEKLFF
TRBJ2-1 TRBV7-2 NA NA TGTGCCAGCAGAGAACGAGGGAGCTCCTACAATGAGCAGTTCTTC CASRERGSSYNEQFF
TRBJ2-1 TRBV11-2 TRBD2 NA TGTGCCAGCAGCTTAGACCCGGGCGGGAGGACCTACAATGAGCAGTTCTTC CASSLDPGGRTYNEQFF
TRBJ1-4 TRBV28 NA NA TGTGCCAGCGGGCGGGATCCCAATGAAAAACTGTTTTTT CASGRDPNEKLFF
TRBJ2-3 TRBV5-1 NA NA TGCGCCAGCAGCTTGGTGGACTTGATCACAGATACGCAGTATTTT CASSLVDLITDTQYF
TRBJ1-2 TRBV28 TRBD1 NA TGTGCCAGCACCCCCGTGGGGACAGGGTCGTCTTATAACTATGGCTACACCTTC CASTPVGTGSSYNYGYTF
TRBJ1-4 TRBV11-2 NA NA TGTGCCAGCAGCTTAGGATCGGGGGGCGTGAAGGAAAAACTGTTTTTT CASSLGSGGVKEKLFF
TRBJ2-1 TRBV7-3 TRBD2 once TGTGCCAGCAGCTTATTAGCGGGAGGACACAATGAGCAGTTCTTC CASSLLAGGHNEQFF
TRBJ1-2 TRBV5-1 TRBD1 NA TGCGCCAGCAGCTGGGACAGGGATGGCTACACCTTC CASSWDRDGYTF
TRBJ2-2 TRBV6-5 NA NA TGTGCCAGCAGCTTCCAGGGGTCCGGGGAGCTGTTTTTT CASSFQGSGELFF
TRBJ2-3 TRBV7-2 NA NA TGTGCCAGCAGCCGGCAGCGAAACACAGATACGCAGTATTTT CASSRQRNTDTQYF
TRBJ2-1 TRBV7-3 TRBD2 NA TGTGCCAGCAGCCCCAGCGGGAGCTCCTACAATGAGCAGTTCTTC CASSPSGSSYNEQFF
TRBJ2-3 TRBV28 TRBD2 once TGTGCCAGCAAATCGGGGGACTATAATTTCTTTACGCAGTATTTT CASKSGDYNFFTQYF
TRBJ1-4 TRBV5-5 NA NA TGTGCCAGCAGTCTCGCGACAGGTGGCGAAAAACTGTTTTTT CASSLATGGEKLFF
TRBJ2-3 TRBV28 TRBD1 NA TGTGCCAGCAGTTCAGGGGGCGCGGCGTTTGGCACAGATACGCAGTATTTT CASSSGGAAFGTDTQYF
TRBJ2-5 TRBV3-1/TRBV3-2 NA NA TGTGCCAGCAGCCAAGACCTACCGGGAGCAGGAGAGACCCAGTACTTC CASSQDLPGAGETQYF
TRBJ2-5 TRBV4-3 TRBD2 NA TGCGCCAGCAGCCGCATGCTACAGCGGGAGGGCCTGGGGGAGACCCAGTACTTC CASSRMLQREGLGETQYF